A selection of T cell receptor beta chains follows, all from one sample in a study of post-analysis software for immune sequencing data. TCRdb called the PCR reads again in MiXCR, with one record for every CDR3 protein. Here the sample spans roughly 800,000 distinct CDR3 sequences, 53% being singletons. Sequencing input: blood. Every receptor here comes from a girl under 18 with multiple sclerosis. The conserved cysteine and the conserved F or W are not part of the CDR3 here.

v_call	j_call	cdr3_aa
TRBV5-6	TRBJ1-1	ASSFNRGLTEAF
TRBV18	TRBJ1-2	ASSPPLRDRVRVAYGYT
TRBV29-1	TRBJ1-1	SAYPGQGLLNTEAF
TRBV29-1	TRBJ1-5	SHQPQH
TRBV7-9	TRBJ2-3	ASSPSGGGTQY
TRBV9	TRBJ1-2	ASSVEWRGSYGYT
TRBV2	TRBJ2-3	ASRPGLAGHTDTQY
TRBV27	TRBJ2-7	ASSPLGPVRDEQY
TRBV6-6	TRBJ2-7	ASTYQGGALSYEQY
TRBV29-1	TRBJ2-3	SVDARRPGADTQY
TRBV6-5	TRBJ2-1	ASSNPDRKGLAGGLYNEQF
TRBV20-1	TRBJ2-3	SARWPGKTDTQY
TRBV28	TRBJ1-2	ASSSRGQGDGYT
TRBV20-1	TRBJ2-5	SVGTPGETQY
TRBV29-1	TRBJ1-2	SVGGQAWGYT
TRBV5-1	TRBJ2-1	ASSADTGDFEQF
TRBV5-1	TRBJ2-5	ASSLWGSGGQETQY
TRBV20-1	TRBJ2-3	SARRGSSTDTQY
TRBV10-3	TRBJ2-7	AIGAGIGPYEQY
TRBV27	TRBJ2-7	ASSGLAGVHEQY
TRBV20-1	TRBJ2-5	SARWGGSYQETQY
TRBV7-9	TRBJ1-1	ASSSPEGSEAF
TRBV20-1	TRBJ2-1	SATTSGGAYYNEQF
TRBV7-9	TRBJ1-2	ASSLGQPRYYGYT
TRBV20-1	TRBJ2-3	SAPGGAGRTDTQY
TRBV25-1	TRBJ2-5	ASQSRGGETQY
TRBV20-1	TRBJ2-1	SARENSGSQNEQF
TRBV6-5	TRBJ2-7	ASSYLGQGAKEQY
TRBV15	TRBJ2-3	ATSTGLAGYTDTQY
TRBV5-6	TRBJ1-3	ASSLFAPGTGLSGNTIY
TRBV20-1	TRBJ2-7	SAAISYEQY